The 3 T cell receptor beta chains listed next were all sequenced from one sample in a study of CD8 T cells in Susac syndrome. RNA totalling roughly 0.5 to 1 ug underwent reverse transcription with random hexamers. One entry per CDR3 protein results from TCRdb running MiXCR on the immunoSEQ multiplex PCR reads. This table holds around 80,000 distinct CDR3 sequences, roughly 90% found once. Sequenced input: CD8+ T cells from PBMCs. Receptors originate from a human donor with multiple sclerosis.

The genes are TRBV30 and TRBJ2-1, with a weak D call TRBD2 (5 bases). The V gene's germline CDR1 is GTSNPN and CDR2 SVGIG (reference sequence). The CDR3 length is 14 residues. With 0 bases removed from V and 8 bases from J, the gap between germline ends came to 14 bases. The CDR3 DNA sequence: TGTGCCTGGAGTGTCATTAGCGACGGGGATGAGCAGTTCTTC. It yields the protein CAWSVISDGDEQFF.

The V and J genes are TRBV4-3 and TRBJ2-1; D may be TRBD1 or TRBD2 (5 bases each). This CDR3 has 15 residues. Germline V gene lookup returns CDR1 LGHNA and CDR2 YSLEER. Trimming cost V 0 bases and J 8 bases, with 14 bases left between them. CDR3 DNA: TGCGCCAGCAGCCAAGATCGTACCCGAGGGGATGAGCAGTTCTTC. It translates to CASSQDRTRGDEQFF.

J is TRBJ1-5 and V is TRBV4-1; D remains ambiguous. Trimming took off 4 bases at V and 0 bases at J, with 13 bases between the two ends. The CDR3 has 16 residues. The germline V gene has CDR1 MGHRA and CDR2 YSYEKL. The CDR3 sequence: CASSLRQGTSNQPQHF. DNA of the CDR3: TGCGCCAGCAGCCTCCGACAAGGTACTAGCAATCAGCCCCAGCATTTT.